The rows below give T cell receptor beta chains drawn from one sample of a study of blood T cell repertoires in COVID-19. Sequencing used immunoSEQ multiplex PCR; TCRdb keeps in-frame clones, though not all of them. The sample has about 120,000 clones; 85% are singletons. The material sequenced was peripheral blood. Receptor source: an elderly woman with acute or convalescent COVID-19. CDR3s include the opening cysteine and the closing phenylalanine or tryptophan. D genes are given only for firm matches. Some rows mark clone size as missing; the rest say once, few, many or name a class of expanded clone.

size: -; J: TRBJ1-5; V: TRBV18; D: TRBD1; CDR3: CASSPGTGDSNQPQHF; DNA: TGTGCCAGCTCACCCGGGACAGGGGATAGCAATCAGCCCCAGCATTTT
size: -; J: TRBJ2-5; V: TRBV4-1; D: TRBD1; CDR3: CASSQDSSGGETQYF; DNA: TGCGCCAGCAGCCAAGATAGTTCAGGGGGAGAGACCCAGTACTTC
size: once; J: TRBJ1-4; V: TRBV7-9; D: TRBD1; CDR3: CASSWTGEKLFF; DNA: TGTGCCAGCAGCTGGACAGGGGAAAAACTGTTTTTT
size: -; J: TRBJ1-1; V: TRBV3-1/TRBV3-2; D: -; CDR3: CASSPRTMNTEAFF; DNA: TGTGCCAGCAGCCCACGGACTATGAACACTGAAGCTTTCTTT
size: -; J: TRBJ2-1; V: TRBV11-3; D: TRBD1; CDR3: CASSFGQGASSYNEQFF; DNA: TGTGCCAGCAGCTTCGGGCAGGGGGCGAGCTCCTACAATGAGCAGTTCTTC
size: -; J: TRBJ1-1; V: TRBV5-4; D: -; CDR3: CASSLETGFEAFF; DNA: TGTGCCAGCAGCTTGGAGACAGGTTTTGAAGCTTTCTTT
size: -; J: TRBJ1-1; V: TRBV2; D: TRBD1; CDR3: CASSVGQASNTEAFF; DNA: TGTGCCAGCAGCGTAGGACAGGCCTCGAACACTGAAGCTTTCTTT
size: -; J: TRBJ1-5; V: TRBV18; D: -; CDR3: CASSAPPLGIGENQPQHF; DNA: TGTGCCAGCTCAGCCCCCCCGCTGGGGATCGGGGAGAATCAGCCCCAGCATTTT
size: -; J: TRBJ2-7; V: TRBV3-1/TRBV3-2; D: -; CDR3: CASSLSPRGEQYF; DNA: TGTGCCAGCAGCCTCTCCCCTCGGGGCGAGCAGTACTTC
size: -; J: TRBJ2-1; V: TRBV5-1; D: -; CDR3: CASSLGGLYNEQFF; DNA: TGCGCCAGCAGCTTGGGGGGACTCTACAATGAGCAGTTCTTC
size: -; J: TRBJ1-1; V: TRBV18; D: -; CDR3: CASSPSRVEAFF; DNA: TGTGCCAGCTCACCTTCTCGGGTTGAAGCTTTCTTT
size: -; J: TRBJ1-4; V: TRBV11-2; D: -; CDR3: CASSLREHEKLFF; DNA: TGTGCCAGCAGCTTACGAGAGCATGAAAAACTGTTTTTT
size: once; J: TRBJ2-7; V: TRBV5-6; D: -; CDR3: CASSWAGAGASISRYEQYF; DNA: TGTGCCAGCAGCTGGGCGGGGGCTGGGGCGTCTATTTCGAGGTACGAGCAGTACTTC
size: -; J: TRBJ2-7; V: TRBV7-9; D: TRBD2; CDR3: CASSSGGWNEQYF; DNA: TGTGCCAGCAGCTCGGGGGGGTGGAACGAGCAGTACTTC
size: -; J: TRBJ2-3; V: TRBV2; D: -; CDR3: CASSQGNADTQYF; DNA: TGTGCCAGCAGTCAGGGGAACGCAGATACGCAGTATTTT
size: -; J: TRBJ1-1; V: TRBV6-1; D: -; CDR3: CASSERGGIEAFF; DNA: TGTGCCAGCAGTGAGAGGGGGGGTATTGAAGCTTTCTTT
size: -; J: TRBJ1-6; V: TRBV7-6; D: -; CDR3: CASSPTGYNSPLHF; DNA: TGTGCCAGCAGCCCGACAGGATACAATTCACCCCTCCACTTT
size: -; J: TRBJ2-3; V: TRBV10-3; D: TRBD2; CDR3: CAIRSGGLGDTQYF; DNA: TGTGCCATCAGGAGCGGGGGGCTTGGTGATACGCAGTATTTT
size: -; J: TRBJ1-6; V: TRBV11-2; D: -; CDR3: CASSLGGRDSPLHF; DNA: TGTGCCAGCAGCTTAGGGGGGAGGGATTCACCCCTCCACTTT